These 2 T cell receptor beta chains originate from one sample sequenced in a study of shared clonotypes between healthy human individuals. Only in-frame clones appear in the TCRdb table, and some are missing; sequencing was by immunoSEQ multiplex PCR. The table has around 550,000 clones, approximately 95% seen once. Naive CD8 populations comprised CD45RO-negative cells positively selected for CCR7, excluding terminally differentiated effector memory CD45RA+ cells. The specimen sequenced was naive CD8+ T cells sorted from blood. The receptors originated from a woman aged 25 to 39 in good health.

As regards this clone: Since the CDR3 does not end with the conserved phenylalanine or tryptophan, this likely comes from a read error. It is unclear where the CDR3 begins or ends on the DNA, so no DNA is shown, and the CDR3 is as TCRdb lists it. The chain has TRBV19 and TRBJ2-4; TRBD1 was called by the table and not checked on the DNA. Germline assignment: CDR1 LNHDA and CDR2 SQIVND (reference sequence). The CDR3 comprises 8 residues, both ends counted. CDR3 loop: CARHRGAI.

V is TRBV5-1 and J is TRBJ2-7; 9 positions match TRBD2. V dropped 3 bases and J dropped 2; count of bases not matched to a gene: 9. Germline assignment: CDR1 SGHRS and CDR2 YFSETQ. CDR3 length: 16 amino acids. This CDR3 reads CASSSDGLAWTYEQYF. In DNA, the CDR3 is TGCGCCAGCAGCTCTGACGGACTAGCGTGGACCTACGAGCAGTACTTC.